A single sample is the source of the 11 T cell receptor beta chains below, sequenced in a study of blood T cell repertoires in COVID-19. Data came from immunoSEQ multiplex PCR; TCRdb stores just in-frame clones and leaves some out. The table records around 300,000 clones, roughly 86% of them present only once. Sequenced material: PBMCs or T cells enriched from blood (not recorded which). These receptors originate from a woman aged 55-69 years who had recovered from COVID-19.

This clone was detected a few times. The rearrangement links TRBV6-5 to TRBJ1-2; TRBD1 aligns across 8 bases. CDR1 and CDR2 from the germline V gene are MNHEY and SVGAGI. V trimming: 7 bases; J trimming: 4 bases; junction bases outside the gene matches: 5. CDR3 length equals 13 residues. CDR3 in amino acids: CASTGQGSYGYTF. The CDR3 DNA sequence: TGTGCCAGCACTGGACAGGGAAGCTATGGCTACACCTTC.

The chain uses TRBV19 and TRBJ1-1, with no clear D. V was shortened by 1 base and J by 0 bases, with 6 bases between the two germline ends. Germline V gene sequence: CDR1 LNHDA, CDR2 SQIVND (reference sequence). The CDR3 is made up of 14 amino acids. The CDR3, as DNA: TGTGCCAGTAGTATAGCAGTTATGAACACTGAAGCTTTCTTT. It is translated as CASSIAVMNTEAFF.

This chain links TRBV3-1 (or the pseudogene TRBV3-2) with TRBJ1-6, with D unresolved. The length of the CDR3 is 14 residues. The V end was cut by 4 bases, the J end by 10 bases, with 14 bases between. Germline V gives CDR1 LGHDT, CDR2 YNNKEL (reference sequence). The CDR3 DNA reads TGTGCCAGCAGCCGGATGGTAGCGGGATCACCCCTCCACTTT. Translated: CASSRMVAGSPLHF.

The CDR3 here is CASSEARGVGTDTQYF. The CDR3 DNA sequence: TGTGCCAGCAGTGAAGCACGGGGGGTCGGCACAGATACGCAGTATTTT. The chain couples TRBV6-1 to TRBJ2-3, with 7 bases lining up with TRBD2. The CDR3 covers 16 residues. Looked up from germline, CDR1 is MNHNS and CDR2 is SASEGT. V shed 0 bases, J shed 1 base, and the junction held 4 bases outside the gene matches.

The chain employs TRBV3-1 (or the pseudogene TRBV3-2) and TRBJ2-3; 7 nucleotides agree with TRBD1. The germline V gene has CDR1 LGHDT and CDR2 YNNKEL (reference sequence). V trimming: 5 bases; J trimming: 0 bases; junction bases outside the gene matches: 5. The CDR3 runs 15 residues. As DNA, the CDR3 is TGTGCCAGCAGCGGGGACAGTTCTAGCACAGATACGCAGTATTTT. Protein product: CASSGDSSSTDTQYF.

The gene calls are TRBV29-1 and TRBJ2-5, with 10 bases identical to TRBD2. In germline, CDR1 is SQVTM, CDR2 ANQGSEA. The CDR3 is 14 residues long. Losses at the gene ends were 7 bases for V and 4 bases for J; bases not matched to a gene: 9. The CDR3 protein is CSGTTSGVGETQYF. In DNA form, the CDR3 reads TGCAGCGGCACAACTAGCGGGGTGGGAGAGACCCAGTACTTC.

The J gene is TRBJ2-7, the V gene TRBV12-3 or TRBV12-4, with TRBD1 matching over 7 bases. With 6 bases clipped from V and 7 bases from J, the junction kept 3 bases outside the gene matches. The CDR3 covers 11 residues. CDR3: CASRSTGEQYF. CDR3 DNA sequence: TGTGCCAGCAGGTCGACAGGGGAGCAGTACTTC.

V is TRBV5-1 and J is TRBJ1-1, with TRBD1 as a possible D gene (6 bases). The CDR3 covers 16 residues. Trimming shortened V by 4 bases and J by 0 bases, and 16 bases separated the two germline ends. CDR1 and CDR2 (germline): SGHRS, YFSETQ. The CDR3 region is CASSQGQGTMNTEAFF. The CDR3 DNA reads as TGCGCCAGCAGCCAGGGGCAGGGGACTATGAACACTGAAGCTTTCTTT.

The V call is TRBV28, the J call TRBJ1-2, with D unclear. The ends were cut back, 2 bases at V and 5 bases at J, with 15 bases in the middle. The CDR3 is 15 amino acids. Germline V gives CDR1 MDHEN, CDR2 SYDVKM. The CDR3, as DNA: TGTGCCAGCAGTTTACCCGCCCGGGTTGGGTATGGCTACACCTTC. This gives the protein CASSLPARVGYGYTF.

This chain uses TRBV7-3 with TRBJ2-1; perhaps TRBD2 as D (5 bases). CDR3 length: 12 amino acids. V gave up 2 bases and J gave up 12 bases, with 11 bases separating them. In germline, CDR1 is SGHTA, CDR2 FQGTGA. CDR3 nucleotides: TGTGCCAGCAGCTTAGCGGGCGGCGGGCAGTTCTTC. This gives the protein CASSLAGGGQFF.

The rearrangement uses TRBV6-5 and TRBJ2-7; D might be TRBD1 (6 bases). Germline V CDR1 and CDR2: MNHEY, SVGAGI. The CDR3 spans 14 residues. Trimming removed 0 bases at V and 3 bases at J, with 9 bases between. The CDR3 region is CASSYSEGGYEQYF. The CDR3 DNA is TGTGCCAGCAGTTACTCTGAAGGGGGCTACGAGCAGTACTTC.